This T cell receptor (beta chain) was captured in a study of shared clonotypes between healthy human individuals. Study summary: Those who served as donors were a couple of women and three men between the ages of 18 and 49. Findings of the study overall: Represented diversity, genetic and exposure-history alike, was limited by few donors.

V lost 2 bases and J lost 1, with 12 bases in between. The germline CDR1 and CDR2 sequences are SGHRS and YFSETQ. The CDR3 consists of 16 residues. Unsorted samples used around 98 million PBMCs for genomic DNA. About this clone: Its antigen is still unknown.

It was at deep level that the assay was run. The repertoire was sequenced with immunoSEQ multiplex PCR; TCRdb's copy has only in-frame clones and lacks some. The table records 470,000 or so clones, 81% of them present only once. The sequenced sample consisted of PBMCs. This clonotype was sampled from a middle-aged woman in good health. Some clones in this sample may be carry-over from other donors' samples. This chain links TRBV5-1 with TRBJ2-2, with D perhaps matching TRBD2 (6 bases). The DNA for the CDR3 is TGCGCCAGCAGCTTACTAGGAGGGGTGAACACCGGGGAGCTGTTTTTT. Amino acid sequence: CASSLLGGVNTGELFF.